This entry lists 4 T cell receptor beta chains sequenced from one sample in a study of cytomegalovirus exposure and HLA in healthy donors. The primer mix had 60 Vbeta and 13 Jbeta primers. Sequencing was performed with immunoSEQ multiplex PCR; in TCRdb, only in-frame clones are kept and a portion is missing. The sample carries about 78,000 clones, about 60% recorded once. Sequences were obtained from PBMCs. The receptors were sampled from a man aged 25-45 years in good health and CMV-seropositive.

The rearrangement links TRBV5-1 to TRBJ1-4, with D perhaps matching TRBD1 (5 bases). Germline CDR1 and CDR2: SGHRS and YFSETQ. Trimming stripped 4 bases from V and 5 bases from J, with 9 bases between. The CDR3 covers 13 residues. In DNA, the CDR3 is TGCGCCAGCAGCCAGGGTCCGAATGAAAAACTGTTTTTT. This sequence encodes CASSQGPNEKLFF.

This chain connects TRBV6-1 to TRBJ2-1; 7 bases are a match to TRBD1. The CDR3 has 14 residues. Germline CDR1 reads MNHNS; CDR2 reads SASEGT. With V trimmed by 7 bases and J by 2 bases, 5 bases remained unmatched. For the CDR3, the DNA is TGTGCCAGCAATAGGCAGGGGGCCTACAATGAGCAGTTCTTC. This translates into CASNRQGAYNEQFF.

The chain couples TRBV19 to TRBJ1-5; D perhaps matches TRBD1 (5 bases). This CDR3 spans 13 amino acids. Germline V gene data show CDR1 as LNHDA and CDR2 as SQIVND (reference sequence). The germline V and J ends were trimmed by 4 bases and 7 bases, with 11 bases remaining between them. Here the CDR3 reads CASSTGRGQPQHF. The CDR3 nucleotides read TGTGCCAGTAGTACAGGGCGGGGACAGCCCCAGCATTTT. The complete variable domain, with remaining parts taken from reference TRBV19 and TRBJ1-5, reads DGGITQSPKYLFRKEGQNVTLSCEQNLNHDAMYWYRQDPGQGLRLIYYSQIVNDFQKGDIAEGYSVSREKKESFPLTVTSAQKNPTAFYLCASSTGRGQPQHFGDGTRLSIL.

The CDR3: CASKPDTTSKETQYF. The DNA of the CDR3 is TGTGCCAGCAAACCCGACACCACGTCAAAAGAGACCCAGTACTTC. The J gene is TRBJ2-5, the V gene TRBV7-6; no definite D call. The CDR3 contains 15 residues. CDR1 and CDR2 from the germline V gene are SGHVS and FNYEAQ. V was shortened by 7 bases and J by 3 bases, with 18 bases between the two germline ends. Full variable domain (remainder filled in from reference TRBV7-6 and TRBJ2-5): GAGVSQSPRYKVTKRGQDVALRCDPISGHVSLYWYRQALGQGPEFLTYFNYEAQQDKSGLPNDRFSAERPEGSISTLTIQRTEQRDSAMYRCASKPDTTSKETQYFGPGTRLLVL.